These 30 T cell receptor beta chains share one sample of origin, sequenced in a study of follicular helper T cells after annual influenza vaccination. Time point specified: 2015-2016 season, 7 days after influenza vaccination. Method: immunoSEQ multiplex PCR; TCRdb's copy keeps in-frame clones and lacks some. The sample lists just over 8,500 clones, approximately 78% occurring once. This material consisted of CXCR5+ CD38- circulating T follicular helper cells from blood, taken 7 days after influenza vaccination. Noted subset: circulating Tfh, non-naive CD4+CXCR5+PD-1+ (ICOS+CD38+ or ICOS-CD38-). These receptors came from an adult who received the influenza vaccine.

The CDR3 sequence: CASTDKTGIQETQYF. In DNA form, the CDR3 reads TGCGCCAGCACCGATAAAACGGGGATCCAAGAGACCCAGTACTTC. The chain carries TRBV10-2 and TRBJ2-5; a possible D gene is TRBD2 (5 bases). The V end was cut by 7 bases, the J end by 1 base, with 16 bases between. Germline V lookup: CDR1 WSHSY, CDR2 SAAADI. This CDR3 region has 15 residues.

This clone was counted between two and nine times. The chain links TRBV19 to TRBJ2-7, with TRBD2 as a possible D gene (6 bases). This CDR3 has 13 residues. The germline gives CDR1 LNHDA, CDR2 SQIVND (reference sequence). Trimming cost V 3 bases and J 6 bases, with 12 bases left between them. CDR3 sequence: CASSMEGRREQYF. CDR3 sequence (DNA): TGTGCCAGTAGTATGGAGGGTCGGCGCGAGCAGTACTTC.

This rearrangement joins TRBV14 to TRBJ2-5; unclear D gene. The CDR3 runs 15 residues. V was cut by 0 bases and J by 3 bases, with 11 bases left in between. The germline V gene encodes CDR1 SGHDN and CDR2 FVKESK. The CDR3 is CASSQDFGLKETQYF. The CDR3 DNA is TGTGCCAGCAGCCAAGATTTCGGGCTGAAAGAGACCCAGTACTTC.

The CDR3 DNA reads TGTGCCAGCAGCTTAGACGCGGGCCCCACAGATACGCAGTATTTT. Translated, it gives CASSLDAGPTDTQYF. The chain combines TRBV7-2 with TRBJ2-3; the D gene is possibly TRBD2 (5 bases). CDR3 size: 15 residues. V lost 1 base, J lost 2 bases, and 10 bases lay in between. The V gene's germline CDR1 is SGHTA and CDR2 FQGNSA.

The rearrangement uses TRBV27 and TRBJ1-5; no reliable D call. Trimming took 6 bases from V and 3 from J, leaving 12 bases between them. Germline CDR1 MNHEY, CDR2 SMNVEV (reference sequence). The CDR3 consists of 14 residues. This CDR3 reads CASSRTPDNQPQHF. The CDR3 DNA reads as TGTGCCAGCAGCAGGACTCCAGACAATCAGCCCCAGCATTTT.

The CDR3 sequence: CASSPRSIGQGTYNEQFF. The CDR3 nucleotides read TGTGCCAGCAGCCCCCGTTCAATTGGGCAGGGCACCTACAATGAGCAGTTCTTC. This sequence joins TRBV27 and TRBJ2-1, with D perhaps matching TRBD1 (5 bases). Trimming left V 6 bases short and J 2 bases short, with 23 bases between. In germline, CDR1 is MNHEY, CDR2 SMNVEV (reference sequence). The CDR3 contains 18 residues.

V usage is TRBV6-1 and J usage is TRBJ1-2; D may be TRBD1 (5 bases). The germline V gene has CDR1 MNHNS and CDR2 SASEGT. The length of the CDR3 is 14 residues. With 3 bases removed from V and 4 bases from J, the gap between germline ends came to 12 bases. The CDR3 DNA sequence: TGTGCCAGCAGTGACAGGGAGAGAGGCTATGGCTACACCTTC. Translating it yields CASSDRERGYGYTF.

This chain joins TRBV2 and TRBJ2-4; 7 positions agree with TRBD1. CDR3 size: 13 residues. Germline-derived CDR1 and CDR2 are SNHLY and FYNNEI. The V gene end was trimmed by 6 bases and the J gene end by 5 bases; junction bases not matched to a gene: 4. For the CDR3, the DNA is TGTGCCAGCAGCTTCCAGGGGGAAAACATTCAGTACTTC. Amino acids: CASSFQGENIQYF.

This chain joins TRBV5-1 and TRBJ1-2; D gene uncertain. V was shortened by 0 bases and J by 6 bases, with 6 bases between the two germline ends. The CDR3 is made up of 12 amino acids. The germline V gene encodes CDR1 SGHRS and CDR2 YFSETQ. The DNA of the CDR3 is TGCGCCAGCAGCTTGGAACACAATGGCTACACCTTC. Protein sequence: CASSLEHNGYTF.

This chain joins TRBV5-4 and TRBJ1-1; maybe TRBD1 (5 bases). The CDR3 is made up of 16 amino acids. Trimming pared 4 bases from V and 1 base from J, leaving 17 bases between. CDR1 and CDR2 from the germline V gene are SGHNT and YYREEE (reference sequence). The CDR3 DNA sequence: TGTGCCAGCAGCCGGGACTTTTCTGCCGCGAACACTGAAGCTTTCTTT. Protein product: CASSRDFSAANTEAFF.

This chain connects TRBV7-2 to TRBJ2-5; D gene ambiguous. The CDR3 sequence is 13 residues long. The V and J ends lost 4 bases and 4 bases respectively, with 10 bases between them. Per germline, CDR1 SGHTA and CDR2 FQGNSA. Here the CDR3 DNA reads TGTGCCAGCAGCTACGGTCCATCAGAGACCCAGTACTTC. It codes for CASSYGPSETQYF.

V usage is TRBV4-1 and J usage is TRBJ1-4, with 7 bases fitting TRBD1. The V gene's germline CDR1 is MGHRA and CDR2 YSYEKL. With V trimmed by 2 bases and J by 3 bases, 12 bases remained unmatched. The length of the CDR3 is 18 residues. The CDR3 reads CASSQMARPGQPNEKLFF. The CDR3 nucleotides are TGCGCCAGCAGCCAAATGGCGAGACCGGGACAGCCTAATGAAAAACTGTTTTTT.

This clone was seen a few times. The chain has TRBV2 and TRBJ1-6; TRBD1 is a possible D gene (6 bases). Germline-derived CDR1 and CDR2 are SNHLY and FYNNEI. Trimming cost V 6 bases and J 10 bases, with 13 bases left between them. This CDR3 contains 13 residues. The CDR3: CASSVTGASPLHF. The CDR3 coding sequence is TGTGCCAGCAGCGTAACGGGGGCATCACCCCTCCACTTT. Full variable domain (remainder filled in from reference TRBV2 and TRBJ1-6): EPEVTQTPSHQVTQMGQEVILRCVPISNHLYFYWYRQILGQKVEFLVSFYNNEISEKSEIFDDQFSVERPDGSNFTLKIRSTKLEDSAMYFCASSVTGASPLHFGNGTRLTVT.

The chain couples TRBV29-1 to TRBJ2-1, with a possible D match to TRBD2 (6 bases). The V gene's germline CDR1 is SQVTM and CDR2 ANQGSEA. Trimming took off 7 bases at V and 5 bases at J, with 6 bases between the two ends. The CDR3 extends over 10 amino acids. This CDR3 is CSGGDNEQFF. The CDR3 DNA follows: TGCAGCGGGGGGGACAATGAGCAGTTCTTC.

This chain links TRBV11-1 with TRBJ1-2, with a possible D match to TRBD1 (6 bases). CDR3 length equals 15 residues. Deletions cut 5 bases from V and 6 bases from J, with 19 bases between. Germline V lookup: CDR1 SGHAT, CDR2 FQDESV (reference sequence). CDR3 sequence reads: CASSRGWTEGDGYTF. In DNA form, the CDR3 reads TGTGCCAGCAGCCGAGGGTGGACAGAGGGGGATGGCTACACCTTC.

This chain uses TRBV7-2 with TRBJ1-5; D is ambiguous. Trimming left V 2 bases short and J 7 bases short, with 15 bases between. CDR3 size: 15 residues. The V gene's germline CDR1 is SGHTA and CDR2 FQGNSA. CDR3 DNA sequence: TGTGCCAGCAGCTTAAATGGGATTTTTAGGCAGCCCCAGCATTTT. Translated: CASSLNGIFRQPQHF.

The rearrangement links TRBV7-8 to TRBJ2-1; 9 nucleotides agree with TRBD2. Germline loops: CDR1 SGHVS, CDR2 FQNEAQ. J was trimmed by 7 bases and V by 5 bases; bases with no gene match: 15. CDR3 size: 17 residues. CDR3: CASSTRGASGVSNEQFF. DNA of the CDR3: TGTGCCAGCAGCACGCGTGGAGCTAGCGGGGTATCGAATGAGCAGTTCTTC.

This clone was seen more than once but under ten times. The rearrangement links TRBV28 to TRBJ1-5; D is unresolved. Germline V lookup: CDR1 MDHEN, CDR2 SYDVKM. The CDR3 is 12 residues long. V lost 9 bases and J 7 bases, leaving 13 bases between the germline ends. The DNA for the CDR3 is TGTGCCAGTTTCTCCGGAATACAGCCCCAGCATTTT. Protein sequence: CASFSGIQPQHF.

This rearrangement joins TRBV7-8 to TRBJ1-2, with 9 nucleotides matching TRBD1. Losses at the gene ends were 3 bases for V and 2 bases for J; bases not matched to a gene: 1. The CDR3 runs to 14 residues. CDR1 and CDR2 (germline): SGHVS, FQNEAQ. DNA of the CDR3: TGTGCCAGCAGCTTCGGGACAGGGAACTATGGCTACACCTTC. This gives the protein CASSFGTGNYGYTF.

The chain combines TRBV18 with TRBJ2-3; D call uncertain. The CDR3 totals 12 residues. Germline loops: CDR1 KGHSH, CDR2 LQKENI. The V and J ends lost 5 bases and 1 base respectively, with 4 bases between them. This CDR3 reads CASSGGTDTQYF. The CDR3 DNA reads TGTGCCAGCTCAGGGGGCACAGATACGCAGTATTTT. Filled out from reference TRBV18 and TRBJ2-3, the complete variable domain reads NAGVMQNPRHLVRRRGQEARLRCSPMKGHSHVYWYRQLPEEGLKFMVYLQKENIIDESGMPKERFSAEFPKEGPSILRIQQVVRGDSAAYFCASSGGTDTQYFGPGTRLTVL.

The rearrangement uses TRBV6-1 and TRBJ2-7; 12 bases line up with TRBD2. Germline CDR1 MNHNS, CDR2 SASEGT. The CDR3 covers 13 residues. With V trimmed by 6 bases and J by 6 bases, 3 bases remained unmatched. The CDR3 loop reads CASRSTSGGEQYF. The CDR3 region has the DNA TGTGCCAGCAGATCGACTAGCGGGGGCGAGCAGTACTTC.

This CDR3 reads CASSPFGPGGGANIQYF. CDR3 coding DNA: TGCGCCAGCAGCCCCTTTGGGCCCGGCGGGGGGGCGAACATTCAGTACTTC. The chain combines TRBV4-3 with TRBJ2-4, with 9 bases aligning to TRBD2. The CDR3 spans 17 residues. Germline V CDR1 and CDR2: LGHNA, YSLEER. J lost 7 bases, V lost 4 bases, and 14 bases had no gene match.

The sample holds a few counts of this clone. This chain uses TRBV10-3 with TRBJ2-7; tentatively, D is TRBD1 (6 bases). The germline V gene has CDR1 ENHRY and CDR2 SYGVKD. V dropped 10 bases and J dropped 3 bases, with 13 bases sitting between them. The CDR3 sequence is 12 residues long. CDR3 bases: TGTGCCACCAGCACAGGGAACTACGAGCAGTACTTC. Amino acids: CATSTGNYEQYF.

This chain links TRBV6-6 with TRBJ2-2, with D possibly matching TRBD2 (5 bases). The CDR3 totals 14 residues. The V end lost 0 bases, the J end lost 5 bases, and 7 bases lay between the germline ends. Germline values: CDR1 MNHNY, CDR2 SVGAGI (reference sequence). CDR3 nucleotide sequence: TGTGCCAGCAGTTACTCACAGCGGACCGGGGAGCTGTTTTTT. Translating it yields CASSYSQRTGELFF.

This clone was seen only once. The rearrangement links TRBV5-6 to TRBJ2-1, with TRBD1 as a possible D gene (6 bases). The CDR3 covers 15 residues. The germline V and J ends were trimmed by 4 bases and 2 bases, with 13 bases remaining between them. CDR1 and CDR2 (germline): SGHDT, YYEEEE. CDR3: CASSPWAGAYNEQFF. Here the CDR3 DNA reads TGTGCCAGCAGCCCCTGGGCAGGGGCCTACAATGAGCAGTTCTTC.

This clone was observed once. The chain has TRBV9 and TRBJ2-5; D possibly corresponds to TRBD1 (5 bases). Germline CDR1 is SGDLS and CDR2 is YYNGEE. The CDR3 sequence is 14 residues long. Trimming pared 1 base from V and 3 bases from J, leaving 10 bases between. The CDR3 region has the DNA TGTGCCAGCAGCGTAAATACAGGCAAAGAGACCCAGTACTTC. It yields the protein CASSVNTGKETQYF.

A few counts support this clone. The chain employs TRBV5-1 and TRBJ2-5; D possibly uses TRBD1 or TRBD2 (5 bases each). Germline CDR1 and CDR2: SGHRS and YFSETQ. This CDR3 spans 15 amino acids. V lost 4 bases and J lost 2, with 15 bases in between. This CDR3 is CASSPGTVSQETQYF. The CDR3 DNA reads as TGCGCCAGCAGCCCAGGGACCGTCTCTCAAGAGACCCAGTACTTC.

This chain uses TRBV10-3 with TRBJ2-3; D unresolved. V shed 6 bases and J shed 0 bases, with 10 bases lying between them. The germline V gene encodes CDR1 ENHRY and CDR2 SYGVKD. The CDR3 extends over 14 amino acids. This CDR3 is CAISSQDSTDTQYF. The CDR3 coding sequence is TGTGCCATCAGCTCCCAAGACAGCACAGATACGCAGTATTTT.

The genes are TRBV28 and TRBJ2-1, with D maybe TRBD2 (6 bases). This CDR3 region has 12 residues. The germline CDR1 and CDR2 sequences are MDHEN and SYDVKM. Trimming took off 2 bases at V and 12 bases at J, with 11 bases between the two ends. Here the CDR3 reads CASSLTLGGQFF. CDR3 DNA sequence: TGTGCCAGCAGTTTAACTCTGGGGGGGCAGTTCTTC.

This chain links TRBV30 with TRBJ1-5; tentatively, D is TRBD1 (6 bases). Germline V gene data show CDR1 as GTSNPN and CDR2 as SVGIG (reference sequence). The CDR3 runs to 13 residues. V lost 1 base, J lost 5 bases, and 9 bases lay in between. The CDR3 region is CAWSAQGDQPQHF. The CDR3 nucleotides are TGTGCCTGGAGTGCACAGGGCGATCAGCCCCAGCATTTT.